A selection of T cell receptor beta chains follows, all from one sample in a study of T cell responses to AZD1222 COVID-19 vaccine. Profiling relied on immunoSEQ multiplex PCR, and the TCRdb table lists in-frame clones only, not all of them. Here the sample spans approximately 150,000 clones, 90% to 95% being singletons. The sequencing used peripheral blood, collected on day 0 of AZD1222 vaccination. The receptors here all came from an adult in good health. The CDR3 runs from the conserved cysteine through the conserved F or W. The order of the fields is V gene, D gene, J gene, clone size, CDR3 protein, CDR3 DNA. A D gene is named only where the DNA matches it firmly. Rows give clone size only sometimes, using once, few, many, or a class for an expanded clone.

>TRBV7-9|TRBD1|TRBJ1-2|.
CASSPSQGGYGYTF
TGTGCCAGCAGCCCATCCCAGGGGGGCTATGGCTACACCTTC
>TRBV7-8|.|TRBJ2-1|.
CASSLVSLTKGNEQFF
TGTGCCAGCAGCTTAGTCTCTTTAACTAAGGGTAATGAGCAGTTCTTC
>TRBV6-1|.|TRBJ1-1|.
CASSETGEAFF
TGTGCCAGCAGTGAAACAGGGGAAGCTTTCTTT
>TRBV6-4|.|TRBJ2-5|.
CASTRPGSVLVRQETQYF
TGTGCCAGCACTCGACCAGGATCTGTCTTGGTTAGACAAGAGACCCAGTACTTC
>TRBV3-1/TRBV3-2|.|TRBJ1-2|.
CASSLGVRSGYTF
TGTGCCAGCAGCCTCGGAGTAAGGAGTGGCTACACCTTC
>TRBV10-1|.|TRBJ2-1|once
CASSESGNEQFF
TGCGCCAGCAGTGAGTCTGGCAATGAGCAGTTCTTC
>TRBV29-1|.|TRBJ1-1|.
CSVEGANTEAFF
TGCAGCGTTGAAGGGGCAAACACTGAAGCTTTCTTT
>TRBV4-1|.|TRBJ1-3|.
CASSSGRFSGNTIYF
TGCGCCAGCAGCTCGGGACGGTTCTCTGGAAACACCATATATTTT
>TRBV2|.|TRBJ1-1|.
CAGGSQNTEAFF
TGTGCCGGGGGCAGTCAGAACACTGAAGCTTTCTTT
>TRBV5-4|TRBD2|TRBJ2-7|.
CASSLGLVSGNYEQYF
TGTGCCAGCAGCTTGGGATTGGTTAGCGGGAACTACGAGCAGTACTTC
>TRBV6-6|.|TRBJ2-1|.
CASSYSSEQFF
TGTGCCAGCAGTTACTCGTCTGAGCAGTTCTTC
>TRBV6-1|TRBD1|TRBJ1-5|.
CASSEARQGVIGRSQPQHF
TGTGCCAGCAGTGAAGCTCGACAGGGTGTAATTGGACGGAGTCAGCCCCAGCATTTT
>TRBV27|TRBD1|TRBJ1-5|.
CASSLAGGNSNQPQHF
TGTGCCAGCAGTTTGGCAGGGGGCAATAGCAATCAGCCCCAGCATTTT
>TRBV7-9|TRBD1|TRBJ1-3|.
CASSSGQGLRNTIYF
TGTGCCAGCAGCTCGGGACAGGGATTGAGAAACACCATATATTTT
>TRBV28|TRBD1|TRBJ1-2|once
CASSPLLGQGNYGYTF
TGTGCCAGCAGTCCCCTTTTGGGACAGGGAAACTATGGCTACACCTTC
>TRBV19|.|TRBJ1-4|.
CASKGGGGPNEKLFF
TGTGCCAGTAAGGGGGGCGGGGGCCCGAATGAAAAACTGTTTTTT
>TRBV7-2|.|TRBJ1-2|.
CASSLLVGTYGYTF
TGTGCCAGCAGCTTACTGGTGGGGACCTATGGCTACACCTTC
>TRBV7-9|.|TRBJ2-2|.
CASTLGAGELFF
TGTGCCAGCACCTTAGGAGCCGGGGAGCTGTTTTTT
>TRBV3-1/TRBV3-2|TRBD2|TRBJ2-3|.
CASSQVPGGGTDTQYF
TGTGCCAGCAGCCAAGTTCCGGGAGGAGGCACAGATACGCAGTATTTT
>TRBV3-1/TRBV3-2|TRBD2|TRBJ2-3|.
CASSQVSPTGLDFTDTQYF
TGTGCCAGCAGCCAAGTGAGTCCCACGGGACTAGACTTCACAGATACGCAGTATTTT
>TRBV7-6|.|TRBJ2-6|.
CASSLGWVSDNPSPNVLTF
TGTGCCAGCAGCTTAGGGTGGGTTAGCGACAACCCTTCCCCCAACGTCCTGACTTTC
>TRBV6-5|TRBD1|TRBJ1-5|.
CASSSTGATNQPQHF
TGTGCCAGCAGTTCGACAGGGGCGACCAATCAGCCCCAGCATTTT
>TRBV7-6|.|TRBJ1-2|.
CASSPLLGGAQNYGYTF
TGTGCCAGCAGCCCGTTGCTAGGGGGGGCGCAGAACTATGGCTACACCTTC
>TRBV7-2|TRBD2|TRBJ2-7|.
CASSLSSGLTYEQYF
TGTGCCAGCAGCTTATCTAGCGGCCTAACCTACGAGCAGTACTTC
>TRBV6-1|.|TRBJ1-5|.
CASSELLVNQPQHF
TGTGCCAGCAGTGAGCTGCTGGTAAATCAGCCCCAGCATTTT
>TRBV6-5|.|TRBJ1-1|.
CASTQTLNTEAFF
TGTGCCAGCACGCAGACCTTGAACACTGAAGCTTTCTTT
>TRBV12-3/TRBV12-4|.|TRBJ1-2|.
CASSSYTYGYTF
TGTGCCAGCAGTTCATATACTTATGGCTACACCTTC
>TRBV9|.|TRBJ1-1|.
CASSVLTGSTEAFF
TGTGCCAGCAGCGTTCTTACAGGGAGCACTGAAGCTTTCTTT
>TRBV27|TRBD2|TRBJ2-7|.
CASSSPSVGRDEQYF
TGTGCCAGCAGTTCCCCTAGCGTTGGGAGGGACGAGCAGTACTTC
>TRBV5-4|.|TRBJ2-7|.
CASSLAGVGYEQYF
TGTGCCAGCAGCTTGGCGGGAGTAGGATACGAGCAGTACTTC
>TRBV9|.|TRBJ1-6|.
CASSGGGTTSSPLHF
TGTGCCAGCAGCGGCGGGGGAACGACTAGTTCACCCCTCCACTTT
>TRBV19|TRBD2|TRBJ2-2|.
CASNSRGREGSGELFF
TGTGCCAGTAACTCCCGGGGGCGGGAGGGGAGCGGGGAGCTGTTTTTT
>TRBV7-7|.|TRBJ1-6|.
CASSLYGAQGYNSPLHF
TGTGCCAGCAGCTTATATGGGGCCCAAGGCTATAATTCACCCCTCCACTTT
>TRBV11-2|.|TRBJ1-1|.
CASSLQGLMNTEAFF
TGTGCCAGCAGCTTACAGGGACTCATGAACACTGAAGCTTTCTTT
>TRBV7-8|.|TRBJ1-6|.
CASSLALTAVYNSPLHF
TGTGCCAGCAGCTTAGCGCTTACGGCCGTCTATAATTCACCCCTCCACTTT
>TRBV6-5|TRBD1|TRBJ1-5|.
CASSLSGGDQPQHF
TGTGCCAGCAGTCTATCAGGGGGGGATCAGCCCCAGCATTTT
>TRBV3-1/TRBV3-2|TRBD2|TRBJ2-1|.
CASSPPRVASGRVNEQFF
TGTGCCAGCAGCCCCCCAAGGGTGGCTAGCGGGAGAGTAAATGAGCAGTTCTTC
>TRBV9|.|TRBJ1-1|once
CASTEGNGVTNTEAFF
TGTGCCAGCACCGAGGGGAATGGGGTCACGAACACTGAAGCTTTCTTT
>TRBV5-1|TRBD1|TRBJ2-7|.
CASSSSGTASYEQYF
TGCGCCAGCAGCAGCTCCGGGACAGCTTCCTACGAGCAGTACTTC
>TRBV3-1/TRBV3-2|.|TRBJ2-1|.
CASRAGYKVANEQFF
TGTGCCAGCAGGGCAGGGTATAAAGTAGCGAATGAGCAGTTCTTC
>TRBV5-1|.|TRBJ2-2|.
CASSTRDAGELFF
TGCGCCAGCAGCACCCGGGACGCCGGGGAGCTGTTTTTT
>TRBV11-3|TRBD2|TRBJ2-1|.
CASSLGLAGGQNEQFF
TGTGCCAGCAGCTTGGGACTAGCGGGAGGGCAAAATGAGCAGTTCTTC
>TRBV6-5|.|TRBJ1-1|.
CASRERASNTEAFF
TGTGCCAGCAGGGAGAGGGCGAGCAACACTGAAGCTTTCTTT
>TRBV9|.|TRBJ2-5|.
CASTPGSTYETQYF
TGTGCCAGCACACCCGGGAGCACTTATGAGACCCAGTACTTC